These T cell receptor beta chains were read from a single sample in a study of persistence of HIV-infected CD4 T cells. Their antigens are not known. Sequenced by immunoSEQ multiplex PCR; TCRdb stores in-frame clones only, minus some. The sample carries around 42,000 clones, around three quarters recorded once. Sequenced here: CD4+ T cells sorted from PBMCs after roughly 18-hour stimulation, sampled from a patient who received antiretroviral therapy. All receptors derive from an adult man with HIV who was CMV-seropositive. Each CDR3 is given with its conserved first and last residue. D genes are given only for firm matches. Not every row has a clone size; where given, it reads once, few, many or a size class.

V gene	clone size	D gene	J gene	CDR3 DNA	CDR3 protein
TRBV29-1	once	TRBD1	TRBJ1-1	TGCAGCGTTGATACAGGGGTTGGCACTGAAGCTTTCTTT	CSVDTGVGTEAFF
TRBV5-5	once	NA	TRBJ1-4	TGTGCCAGCAGCTTGGCCGGAGGAGCTTTTAATGAAAAACTGTTTTTT	CASSLAGGAFNEKLFF
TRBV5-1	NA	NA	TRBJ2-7	TGCGCCAGCAGCTTGGGGCAGAACTTAGCCTACGAGCAGTACTTC	CASSLGQNLAYEQYF
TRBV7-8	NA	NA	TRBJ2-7	TGTGCCAGCAGCTCCCCAGCGACCGGAGGTTACGAGCAGTACTTC	CASSSPATGGYEQYF
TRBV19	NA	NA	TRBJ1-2	TGTGCCAGTAGCCCCAGGGTTCTTGGTGGCTACACCTTC	CASSPRVLGGYTF
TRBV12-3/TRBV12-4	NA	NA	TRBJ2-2	TGTGCCAGCTGCTTGCGCAACGGGGAGCTGTTTTTT	CASCLRNGELFF
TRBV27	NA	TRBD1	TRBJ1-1	TGTGCCAGCAGTTCCCTGACAGGGTACGGCACTGAAGCTTTCTTT	CASSSLTGYGTEAFF
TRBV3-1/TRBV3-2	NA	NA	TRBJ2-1	TGTGCCAGCAGCCTCGTACGGGGAGGCCACTCCAATGAGCAGTTCTTC	CASSLVRGGHSNEQFF
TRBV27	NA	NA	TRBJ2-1	TGTGCCAGCATATCCCCTCGGGGGCGGGACTCCTACAATGAGCAGTTCTTC	CASISPRGRDSYNEQFF
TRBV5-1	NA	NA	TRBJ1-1	TGCGCCAGCAGCTTGGCTTTGAACACTGAAGCTTTCTTT	CASSLALNTEAFF
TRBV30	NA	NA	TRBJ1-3	TGTGCCTGGAGGCCCCAGAGCTCTGGAAACACCATATATTTT	CAWRPQSSGNTIYF
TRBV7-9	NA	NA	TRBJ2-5	TGTGCCAGCAGCTTAAGGCAGACGGCACAAGAGACCCAGTACTTC	CASSLRQTAQETQYF
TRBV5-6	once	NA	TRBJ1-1	TGTGCCAGCAGCTTTGAGTTCGGGAACGCTGAAGCTTTCTTT	CASSFEFGNAEAFF
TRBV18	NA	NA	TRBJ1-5	TGTGCCAGCTCACCCGAGGTAGGTTCAGCCCAGCCCCAGCATTTT	CASSPEVGSAQPQHF
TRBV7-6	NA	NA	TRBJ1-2	TGTGCCAGCAGCTCCCGTTTGGGGAACTATGGCTACACCTTC	CASSSRLGNYGYTF
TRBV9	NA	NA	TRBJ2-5	TGTGCCAGCAGCCTCACCAGGGCAGAGACCCAGTACTTC	CASSLTRAETQYF
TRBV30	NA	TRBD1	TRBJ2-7	TGTGCCTGGTTTTCCGGGACAGGATACGAGCAGTACTTC	CAWFSGTGYEQYF
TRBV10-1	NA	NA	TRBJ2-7	TGCGCCAGCAGTGAGTCAGGGGTTGGGGCCCGCGAGCAGTACTTC	CASSESGVGAREQYF
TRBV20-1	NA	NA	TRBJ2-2	TGCAGTGCCTCGAGGGGGGAGCTGTTTTTT	CSASRGELFF
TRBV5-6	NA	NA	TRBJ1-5	TGTGCCAGCAGCTTAAGACAGCTTAGCAATCAGCCCCAGCATTTT	CASSLRQLSNQPQHF
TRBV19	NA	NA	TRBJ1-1	TGTGCCAGTAGTATAGGCGCGGGACACCCGAACACTGAAGCTTTCTTT	CASSIGAGHPNTEAFF
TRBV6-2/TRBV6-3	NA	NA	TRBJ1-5	TGTGCCAGCAGTTACTCGATGGCGGGGATCAGCAATCAGCCCCAGCATTTT	CASSYSMAGISNQPQHF
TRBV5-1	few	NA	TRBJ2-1	TGCGCCAGCAGCCCCACAGGGAAGTCCTACAATGAGCAGTTCTTC	CASSPTGKSYNEQFF
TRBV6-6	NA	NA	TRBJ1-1	TGTGCCAGCAGTTCCCCGACAAGCACTGAAGCTTTCTTT	CASSSPTSTEAFF
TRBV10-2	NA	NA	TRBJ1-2	TGCGCCAGCAGTGAATGGGGAGGAGACTATGGCTACACCTTC	CASSEWGGDYGYTF
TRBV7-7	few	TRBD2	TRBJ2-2	TGTGCCAGCAGCTTAGGGACTAGCGGGTCCACCGGGGAGCTGTTTTTT	CASSLGTSGSTGELFF
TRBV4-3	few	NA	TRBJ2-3	TGCGCCAGCAGCCAAGGGGAGAGGTATAGCACAGATACGCAGTATTTT	CASSQGERYSTDTQYF
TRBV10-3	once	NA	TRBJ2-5	TGTGCCATCAGTACTGGACTTTTCCAAGAGACCCAGTACTTC	CAISTGLFQETQYF
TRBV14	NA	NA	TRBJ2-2	TGTGCCAGCAGCCGATGGGACGGGGGCGACGACACCGGGGAGCTGTTTTTT	CASSRWDGGDDTGELFF
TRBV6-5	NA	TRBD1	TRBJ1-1	TGTGCCAGCAGTTCATGGGACAGGGGGCAAGCTTTCTTT	CASSSWDRGQAFF
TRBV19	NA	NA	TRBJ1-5	TGTGCCAGTAGTACAGGGACCCAACCGTATCAGCCCCAGCATTTT	CASSTGTQPYQPQHF
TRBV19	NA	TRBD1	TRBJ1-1	TGTGCCAGTAGTAAAGGGGACAGGGGGTTAGGCACTGAAGCTTTCTTT	CASSKGDRGLGTEAFF
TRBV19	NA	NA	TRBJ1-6	TGTGCCAGTAGTATACGGTTAGGGCCGTTGGGTTCACCCCTCCACTTT	CASSIRLGPLGSPLHF
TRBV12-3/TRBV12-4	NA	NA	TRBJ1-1	TGTGCCAGCAGTTTTGGCACTGAAGCTTTCTTT	CASSFGTEAFF
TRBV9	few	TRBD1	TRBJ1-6	TGTGCCAGCAGCCATAGTCCAGGGGGCTTCAATTCACCCCTCCACTTT	CASSHSPGGFNSPLHF
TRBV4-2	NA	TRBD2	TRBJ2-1	TGTGCCAGCAGCCAAGGTCTAGCGGGCCTCAATGAGCAGTTCTTC	CASSQGLAGLNEQFF
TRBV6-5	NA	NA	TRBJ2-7	TGTGCCAGCACCGGGGTGGGCGGAATCTCCTACGAGCAGTACTTC	CASTGVGGISYEQYF